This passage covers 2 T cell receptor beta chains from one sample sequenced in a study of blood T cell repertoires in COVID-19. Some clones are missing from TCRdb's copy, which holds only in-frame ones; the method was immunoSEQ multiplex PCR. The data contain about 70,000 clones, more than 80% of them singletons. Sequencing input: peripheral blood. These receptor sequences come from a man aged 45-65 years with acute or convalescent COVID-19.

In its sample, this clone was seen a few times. CDR3 bases: TGTGCCACCAGCAGAGATCGGACTAGCGGGAGGGCCGGTGAGCAGTACGTC. Encoded protein: CATSRDRTSGRAGEQYV. The chain joins TRBV15 to TRBJ2-7, with TRBD2 matching 15 bases. J was trimmed by 7 bases and V by 0 bases; bases with no gene match: 7. Germline V CDR1 and CDR2: LNHNV, YYDKDF (reference sequence). This CDR3 is built from 17 residues.

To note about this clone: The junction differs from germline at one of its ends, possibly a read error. The CDR3 is CASSNLEISSQPQHF. In DNA form, the CDR3 reads TGTGCCAGCAGTAACCTAGAAATAAGCAGTCAGCCCCAGCATTTT. V usage is TRBV6-5 and J usage is TRBJ1-5; no reliable D call. Germline-derived CDR1 and CDR2 are MNHEY and SVGAGI. The CDR3 is 15 residues long.